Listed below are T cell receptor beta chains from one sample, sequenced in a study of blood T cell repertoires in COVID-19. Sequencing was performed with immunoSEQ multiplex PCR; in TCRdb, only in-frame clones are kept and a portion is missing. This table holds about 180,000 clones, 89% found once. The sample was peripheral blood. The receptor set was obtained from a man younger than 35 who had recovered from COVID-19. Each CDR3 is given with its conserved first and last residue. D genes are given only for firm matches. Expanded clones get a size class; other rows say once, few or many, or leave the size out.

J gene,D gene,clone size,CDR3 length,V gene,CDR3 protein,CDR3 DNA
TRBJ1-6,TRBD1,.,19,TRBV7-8,CASRHDKLQGASYNSPLHF,TGTGCCAGCAGACATGATAAACTACAGGGGGCCTCCTATAATTCACCCCTCCACTTT
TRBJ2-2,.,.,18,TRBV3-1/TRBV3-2,CASSPQKRQVPNTGELFF,TGTGCCAGCAGCCCGCAAAAGAGACAGGTTCCGAACACCGGGGAGCTGTTTTTT
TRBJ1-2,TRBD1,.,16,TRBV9,CASSSSSGTGENGYTF,TGTGCCAGCAGCTCGTCTAGCGGGACAGGAGAGAATGGCTACACCTTC
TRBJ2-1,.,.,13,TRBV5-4,CASSLNYAGEQFF,TGTGCCAGCAGCTTAAACTACGCCGGTGAGCAGTTCTTC
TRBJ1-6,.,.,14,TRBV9,CASSVEGDNSPLHF,TGTGCCAGCAGCGTAGAGGGGGATAATTCACCCCTCCACTTT
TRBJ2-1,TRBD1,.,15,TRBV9,CASSITGVPYNEQFF,TGTGCCAGCAGCATCACAGGGGTGCCCTACAATGAGCAGTTCTTC
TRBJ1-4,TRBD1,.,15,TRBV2,CASRGQGASNEKLFF,TGTGCCAGCAGAGGACAGGGGGCCTCTAATGAAAAACTGTTTTTT
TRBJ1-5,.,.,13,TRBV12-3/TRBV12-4,CASSFESNQPQHF,TGTGCCAGCAGCTTTGAGAGCAATCAGCCCCAGCATTTT
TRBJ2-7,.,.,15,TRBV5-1,CASSAQGGSGYEQYF,TGCGCCAGCAGCGCCCAGGGGGGTTCGGGATACGAGCAGTACTTC
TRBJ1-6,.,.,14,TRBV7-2,CASSLGTVNSPLHF,TGTGCCAGCAGCTTAGGGACAGTCAATTCACCCCTCCACTTT
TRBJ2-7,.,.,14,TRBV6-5,CASSPSGRGYEQYF,TGTGCCAGCAGTCCTAGCGGTAGGGGGTACGAGCAGTACTTC
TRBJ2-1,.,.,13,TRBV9,CASSPTTYNEQFF,TGTGCCAGCAGTCCGACTACTTACAATGAGCAGTTCTTC
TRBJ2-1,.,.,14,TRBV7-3,CASSLSGAYNEQFF,TGTGCCAGCAGCTTAAGCGGTGCCTACAATGAGCAGTTCTTC
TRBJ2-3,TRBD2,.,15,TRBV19,CASKPGRAGGDTQYF,TGTGCCTCAAAGCCGGGGAGGGCCGGTGGAGATACGCAGTATTTT
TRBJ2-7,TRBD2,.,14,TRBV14,CASSQGTRRGEQYF,TGTGCCAGCAGCCAAGGGACCCGGCGGGGGGAGCAGTACTTC
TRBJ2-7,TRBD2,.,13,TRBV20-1,CSASVAGIYEQYF,TGCAGTGCTAGTGTAGCGGGGATCTACGAGCAGTACTTC
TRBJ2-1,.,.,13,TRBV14,CASSPSGAGEQFF,TGTGCCAGCAGCCCCAGCGGTGCGGGAGAGCAGTTCTTC
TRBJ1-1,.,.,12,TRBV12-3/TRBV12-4,CASSLQGYEAFF,TGTGCCAGCAGTTTACAGGGGTATGAAGCTTTCTTT
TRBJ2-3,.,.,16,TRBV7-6,CASSLAPIPRTDTQYF,TGTGCCAGCAGCTTAGCCCCTATCCCTCGCACAGATACGCAGTATTTT
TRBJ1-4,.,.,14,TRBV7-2,CASSLQGHSEKLFF,TGTGCCAGCAGCTTACAGGGGCATAGTGAAAAACTGTTTTTT
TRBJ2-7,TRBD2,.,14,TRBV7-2,CASSLGTSQGEQYF,TGTGCCAGCAGCTTAGGGACTAGCCAGGGCGAGCAGTACTTC
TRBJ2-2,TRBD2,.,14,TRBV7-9,CASRGGRNTGELFF,TGTGCCAGCAGGGGCGGGAGGAACACCGGGGAGCTGTTTTTT
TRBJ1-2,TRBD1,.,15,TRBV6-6,CASTSNRGGLYGYTF,TGTGCCAGCACATCAAACAGGGGTGGTCTTTATGGCTACACCTTC
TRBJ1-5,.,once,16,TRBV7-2,CASSPVYREPNQPQHF,TGTGCCAGCAGCCCAGTCTACAGGGAACCCAATCAGCCCCAGCATTTT
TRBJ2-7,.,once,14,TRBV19,CASSIVAASYEQYF,TGTGCCAGTAGTATAGTGGCGGCATCCTACGAGCAGTACTTC
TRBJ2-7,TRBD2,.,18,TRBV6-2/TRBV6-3,CASSYSTAAGGPTYEQYF,TGTGCCAGCAGTTACTCGACGGCCGCGGGAGGGCCTACTTACGAGCAGTACTTC
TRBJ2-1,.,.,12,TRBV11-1,CASSREAKRQFF,TGTGCCAGCAGCCGCGAGGCGAAAAGGCAGTTCTTC
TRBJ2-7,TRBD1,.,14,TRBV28,CASSLAGGPYEQYF,TGTGCCAGCAGTTTAGCAGGGGGTCCCTACGAGCAGTACTTC
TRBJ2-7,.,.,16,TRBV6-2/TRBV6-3,CASSPSVRLPPYEQYF,TGTGCCAGCAGTCCATCAGTCCGTCTGCCCCCTTACGAGCAGTACTTC
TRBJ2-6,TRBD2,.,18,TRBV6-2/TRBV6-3,CASSPTSATDSGANVLTF,TGTGCCAGCAGTCCAACTAGCGCGACCGACTCTGGGGCCAACGTCCTGACTTTC
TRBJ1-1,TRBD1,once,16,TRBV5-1,CASSLATGSLNTEAFF,TGCGCCAGCAGCTTGGCGACAGGGTCCCTGAACACTGAAGCTTTCTTT
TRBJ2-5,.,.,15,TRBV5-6,CASSSLYEEGETQYF,TGTGCCAGCAGCTCCCTCTACGAGGAAGGAGAGACCCAGTACTTC
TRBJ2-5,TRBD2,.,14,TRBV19,CASSSGRNRETQYF,TGTGCCAGTAGTAGCGGGAGGAATAGGGAGACCCAGTACTTC
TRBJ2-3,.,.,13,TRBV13,CASSLRLEGTQYF,TGTGCCAGCAGCCTGAGACTAGAAGGTACGCAGTATTTT
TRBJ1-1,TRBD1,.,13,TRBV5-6,CASSLGQGFGAFF,TGTGCCAGCAGCTTGGGACAGGGTTTTGGAGCTTTCTTT
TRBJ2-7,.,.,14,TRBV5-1,CASSPDEGAYEQYF,TGCGCCAGCAGTCCCGATGAGGGCGCCTACGAGCAGTACTTC
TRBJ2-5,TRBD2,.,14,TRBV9,CASSVRTSQETQYF,TGTGCCAGCAGCGTACGGACTAGTCAGGAGACCCAGTACTTC
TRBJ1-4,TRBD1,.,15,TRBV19,CASSIQTGMDEKLFF,TGTGCCAGTAGTATCCAGACAGGGATGGATGAAAAACTGTTTTTT
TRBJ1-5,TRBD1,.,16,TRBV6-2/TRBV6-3,CASSYQGARSAQPQHF,TGTGCCAGCAGTTATCAGGGGGCGAGGAGTGCTCAGCCCCAGCATTTT
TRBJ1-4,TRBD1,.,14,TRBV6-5,CASHGQGAGEKLFF,TGTGCCAGCCACGGACAGGGCGCGGGCGAAAAACTGTTTTTT
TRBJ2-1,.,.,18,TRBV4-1,CASSQLGAERGSYNEQFF,TGCGCCAGCAGCCAACTGGGGGCGGAGCGGGGATCTTACAATGAGCAGTTCTTC
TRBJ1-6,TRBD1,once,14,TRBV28,CASTTGVRGSPLHF,TGTGCCAGCACAACAGGGGTTCGTGGCTCACCCCTCCACTTT
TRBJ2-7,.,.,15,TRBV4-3,CASSQEGQVHYEQYF,TGCGCCAGCAGCCAAGAGGGCCAGGTTCACTACGAGCAGTACTTC